This record looks at one T cell receptor (beta chain) sequence and its context. The sample originates from a study of graft-versus-host responses after intestinal transplantation. Method: immunoSEQ multiplex PCR; TCRdb's copy keeps in-frame clones and lacks some. The table shows about 15,000 clones, with around 70% occurring only once. CDR1 is MNHEY and CDR2 is SMNVEV in the germline V gene (reference sequence). The CDR3 contains 15 residues. Trimming stripped 6 bases from V and 0 bases from J, with 13 bases between. Lamina propria and intraepithelial lymphocytes were released by processing graft tissue.

The receptor was derived from a human patient who received an intestinal transplant, so some T cells may come from the graft donor. The sample was ileum tissue, taken 14 days after transplant. V and J are TRBV27 and TRBJ2-3; D gene uncertain. Here the CDR3 reads CASSSTWWSTDTQYF. Here the CDR3 DNA reads TGTGCCAGCAGCTCGACGTGGTGGAGCACAGATACGCAGTATTTT.